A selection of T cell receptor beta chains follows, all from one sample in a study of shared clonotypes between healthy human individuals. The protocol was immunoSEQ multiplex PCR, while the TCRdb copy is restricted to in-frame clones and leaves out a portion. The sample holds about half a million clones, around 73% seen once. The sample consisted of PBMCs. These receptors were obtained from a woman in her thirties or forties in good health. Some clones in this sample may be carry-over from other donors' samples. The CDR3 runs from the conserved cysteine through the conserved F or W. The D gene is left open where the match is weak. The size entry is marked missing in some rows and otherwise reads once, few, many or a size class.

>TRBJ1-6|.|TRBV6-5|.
CASSSQFPGNSPLHF
TGTGCCAGCAGTTCCCAGTTCCCGGGTAATTCACCCCTCCACTTT
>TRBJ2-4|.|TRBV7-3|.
CASSSRPRGQKKNIQYF
TGTGCCAGCAGCTCCCGACCCCGTGGACAGAAAAAAAACATTCAGTACTTC
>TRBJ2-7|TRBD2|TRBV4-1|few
CASSRGLTTSYEQYF
TGCGCCAGCAGCAGGGGACTAACCACCTCCTACGAGCAGTACTTC
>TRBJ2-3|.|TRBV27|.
CASNSRGGGTDTQYF
TGTGCCAGCAATTCACGTGGAGGCGGCACAGATACGCAGTATTTT
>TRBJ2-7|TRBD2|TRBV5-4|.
CASSLAGAGGGYEQYF
TGTGCCAGCAGCTTGGCGGGGGCGGGAGGAGGCTACGAGCAGTACTTC
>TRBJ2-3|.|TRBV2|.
CASSEYGTDTQYF
TGTGCCAGCAGTGAGTACGGCACAGATACGCAGTATTTT
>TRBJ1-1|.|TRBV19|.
CASSIFRGTEAFF
TGTGCCAGTAGTATCTTCAGGGGAACTGAAGCTTTCTTT
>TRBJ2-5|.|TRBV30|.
CAGGGAQETQYF
TGTGCCGGTGGGGGCGCTCAAGAGACCCAGTACTTC
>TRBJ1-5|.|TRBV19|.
CASTNGKASSNQPQHF
TGTGCCAGTACTAACGGGAAGGCATCTAGCAATCAGCCCCAGCATTTT
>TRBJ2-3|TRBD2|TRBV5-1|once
CASSTRLAGLTDTQYF
TGCGCCAGCAGCACCCGACTAGCGGGACTCACAGATACGCAGTATTTT
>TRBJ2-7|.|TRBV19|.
CASSPTVPGHEQYF
TGTGCCAGTAGTCCCACCGTTCCCGGCCACGAGCAGTACTTC
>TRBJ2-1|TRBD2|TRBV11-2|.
CASRRKRDLIYNEQFF
TGTGCCAGCAGACGTAAGCGGGACCTGATTTACAATGAGCAGTTCTTC
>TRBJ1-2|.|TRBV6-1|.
CATGRDVNYGYTF
TGTGCCACCGGGCGTGATGTTAACTATGGCTACACCTTC
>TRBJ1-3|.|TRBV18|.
CASSSGHGNTIYF
TGTGCCAGCTCCTCCGGGCATGGAAACACCATATATTTT
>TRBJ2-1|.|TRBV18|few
CASSPPRWPGEYNEQFF
TGTGCCAGCTCACCACCCCGGTGGCCAGGGGAGTACAATGAGCAGTTCTTC
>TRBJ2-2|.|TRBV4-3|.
CASSRDMGTGELFF
TGCGCCAGCAGCCGAGATATGGGCACCGGGGAGCTGTTTTTT
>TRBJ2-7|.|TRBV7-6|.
CASTPDSSYEQYF
TGTGCCAGCACCCCGGACAGTTCCTACGAGCAGTACTTC
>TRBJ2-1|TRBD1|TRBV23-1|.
CASSQFRDRGKIEQFF
TGCGCCAGCAGTCAATTCCGGGACAGAGGTAAGATTGAGCAGTTCTTC
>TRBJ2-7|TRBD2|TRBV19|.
CASSMGLAFYEQYF
TGTGCCAGTAGTATGGGACTAGCGTTTTACGAGCAGTACTTC
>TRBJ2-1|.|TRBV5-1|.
CASSLVQDWYNEQFF
TGCGCCAGCAGCTTGGTCCAGGATTGGTACAATGAGCAGTTCTTC
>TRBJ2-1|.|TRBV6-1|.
CASRGNYNEQFF
TGTGCCAGCAGGGGAAACTACAATGAGCAGTTCTTC
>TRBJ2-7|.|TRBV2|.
CASSEAGREYYEQYF
TGTGCCAGCAGTGAAGCGGGACGGGAGTACTACGAGCAGTACTTC
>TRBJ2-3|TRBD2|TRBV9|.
CASSVASGRSPRSTDTQYF
TGTGCCAGCAGCGTAGCTAGCGGGAGGTCCCCCCGAAGCACAGATACGCAGTATTTT
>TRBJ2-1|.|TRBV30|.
CAWSVRHSYNEQFF
TGTGCCTGGAGTGTTCGACACTCCTACAATGAGCAGTTCTTC
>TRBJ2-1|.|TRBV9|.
CASSVGQRIDYNEQFF
TGTGCCAGCAGCGTAGGTCAGAGAATAGATTACAATGAGCAGTTCTTC
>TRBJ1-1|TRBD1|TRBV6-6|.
CASSYGQGAVKAFF
TGTGCCAGCAGTTATGGGCAGGGGGCAGTCAAAGCTTTCTTT
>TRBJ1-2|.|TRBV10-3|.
CAISSDKDYGYTF
TGTGCCATCAGTTCCGACAAAGACTATGGCTACACCTTC
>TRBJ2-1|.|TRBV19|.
CASSPKDWPSWNEQFF
TGTGCCAGTAGTCCGAAGGACTGGCCTTCGTGGAATGAGCAGTTCTTC
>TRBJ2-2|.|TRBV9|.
CASGLGGHTGELFF
TGTGCCAGCGGCCTCGGAGGACACACCGGGGAGCTGTTTTTT
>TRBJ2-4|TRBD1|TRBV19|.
CASRATGGFAKNIQYF
TGTGCCAGTAGGGCGACAGGGGGATTTGCCAAAAACATTCAGTACTTC
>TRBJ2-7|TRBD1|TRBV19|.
CASADRGLTHEQYF
TGTGCCAGTGCCGACAGGGGGCTTACCCACGAGCAGTACTTC
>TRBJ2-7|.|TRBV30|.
CAWSTHELYEQYF
TGTGCCTGGAGTACGCACGAACTCTACGAGCAGTACTTC
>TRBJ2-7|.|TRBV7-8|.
CASSLRQGMYEQYF
TGTGCCAGCAGCTTGAGGCAGGGGATGTACGAGCAGTACTTC